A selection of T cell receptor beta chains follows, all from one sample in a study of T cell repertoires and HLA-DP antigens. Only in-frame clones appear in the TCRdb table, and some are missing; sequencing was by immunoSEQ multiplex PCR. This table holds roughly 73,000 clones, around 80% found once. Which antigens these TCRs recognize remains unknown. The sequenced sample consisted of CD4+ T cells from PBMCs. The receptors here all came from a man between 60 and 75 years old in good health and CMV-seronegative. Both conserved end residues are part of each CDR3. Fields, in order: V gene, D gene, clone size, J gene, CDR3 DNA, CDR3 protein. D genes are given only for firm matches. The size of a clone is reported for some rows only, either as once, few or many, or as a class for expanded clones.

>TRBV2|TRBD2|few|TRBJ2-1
TGTGCCAGCAGTGAAGCGCTGAGCGGGAGTGAGTTCTTC
CASSEALSGSEFF
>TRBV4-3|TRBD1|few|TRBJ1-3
TGCGCCAGCAGCCAAAGGGGGCCCGGAAACACCATATATTTT
CASSQRGPGNTIYF
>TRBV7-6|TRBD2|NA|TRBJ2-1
TGTGCCAGCAGCTTAGCTCTGTGGGAGGGCCCCAACAATGAGCAGTTCTTC
CASSLALWEGPNNEQFF
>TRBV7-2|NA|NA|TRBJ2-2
TGTGCCAGCAGCTCAAGAGGGGGGACGAACACCGGGGAGCTGTTTTTT
CASSSRGGTNTGELFF
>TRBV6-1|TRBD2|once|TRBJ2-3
TGTGCCAGCAGTGACGGGGGGACAGATACGCAGTATTTT
CASSDGGTDTQYF
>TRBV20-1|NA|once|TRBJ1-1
TGCAGTGCGAAGGGAAACACTGAAGCTTTCTTT
CSAKGNTEAFF
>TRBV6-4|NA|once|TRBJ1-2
TGTGCCAGCAGTGTTCTACCCCCGCGTGCACCTTCTAACTATGGCTACACCTTC
CASSVLPPRAPSNYGYTF
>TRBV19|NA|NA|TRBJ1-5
TGTGCCAGTAGTCCATATAAAAGCAATCAGCCCCAGCATTTT
CASSPYKSNQPQHF
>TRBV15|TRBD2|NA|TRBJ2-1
TGTGCCACCAGCAGGGAAGGACTAGCGGGGGGCCTCCCCTCCTACAATGAGCAGTTCTTC
CATSREGLAGGLPSYNEQFF
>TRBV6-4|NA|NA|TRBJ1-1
TGTGCCAGCAGTGCCGAGTCCATAGGAACTGAAGCTTTCTTT
CASSAESIGTEAFF
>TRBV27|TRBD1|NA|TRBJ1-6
TGTGCCAGCAGTCCGAATCCCCAGGGGGGTAATTCACCCCTCCACTTT
CASSPNPQGGNSPLHF
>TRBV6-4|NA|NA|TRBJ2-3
TGTGCCAGCAGTGACGAGCTTTTCACAGATACGCAGTATTTT
CASSDELFTDTQYF
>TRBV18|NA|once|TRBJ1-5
TGTGCCAGCTCACCATCAGGTTTTAGGGGCAATCAGCCCCAGCATTTT
CASSPSGFRGNQPQHF
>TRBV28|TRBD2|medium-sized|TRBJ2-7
TGTGCCAGCAGTTCGGGACTAGCGTTCGAGCAGTACTTC
CASSSGLAFEQYF
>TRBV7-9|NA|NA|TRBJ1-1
TGTGCCAGCAGCCCGTCGGAAGTCCCCGGAGGTGCTTTCTTT
CASSPSEVPGGAFF
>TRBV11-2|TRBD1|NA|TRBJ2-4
TGTGCCAGCAGCTCCCCCGGGACAGGGGCCAAAAACATTCAGTACTTC
CASSSPGTGAKNIQYF
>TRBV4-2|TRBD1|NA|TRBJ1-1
TGTGCCAGCAGCCAAGATTCGACAGGGGTCACTGAAGCTTTCTTT
CASSQDSTGVTEAFF
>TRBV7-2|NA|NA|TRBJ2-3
TGTGCCAGCAGCTTAAGAAGTGTCACAGATACGCAGTATTTT
CASSLRSVTDTQYF
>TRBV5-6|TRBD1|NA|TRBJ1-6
TGTGCCAGCAGTTACAGGGGAACCTATAATTCACCCCTCCACTTT
CASSYRGTYNSPLHF
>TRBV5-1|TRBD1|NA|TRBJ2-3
TGCGCCAGCAGCACTGGACAGGGCCGTGGAGATACGCAGTATTTT
CASSTGQGRGDTQYF
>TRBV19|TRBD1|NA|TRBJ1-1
TGTGCCAGTAGAGAAACAGGGGTCCGGAACACTGAAGCTTTCTTT
CASRETGVRNTEAFF
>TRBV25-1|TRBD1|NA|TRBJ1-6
TGTGCCAGCAGTGGGGGACAGGGTAGGAATTCACCCCTCCACTTT
CASSGGQGRNSPLHF
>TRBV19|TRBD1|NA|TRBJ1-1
TGTGCCAGTAGACATACAGGGGGCGAAGGCACTGAAGCTTTCTTT
CASRHTGGEGTEAFF
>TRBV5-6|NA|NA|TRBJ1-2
TGTGCCAGCAGCTTGTGGAGGGCCTACTATGGCTACACCTTC
CASSLWRAYYGYTF
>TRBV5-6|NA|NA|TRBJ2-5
TGTGCCAGCAGCTTGGGTTTAACAGTACAAGAGACCCAGTACTTC
CASSLGLTVQETQYF
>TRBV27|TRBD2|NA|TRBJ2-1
TGTGCCAGCAGTTCGACCGGGACTAGCGGGATAGGGGCCTACAATGAGCAGTTCTTC
CASSSTGTSGIGAYNEQFF
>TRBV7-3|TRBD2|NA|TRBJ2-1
TGTGCCAGCAGCCCGATAGCGGGGTTCGACAATGAGCAGTTCTTC
CASSPIAGFDNEQFF
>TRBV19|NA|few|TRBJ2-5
TGTGCCAGTAGTATGACCCCTAGAGAGACCCAGTACTTC
CASSMTPRETQYF
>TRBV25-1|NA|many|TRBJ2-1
TGTGCCAGCAGTGAACTAGCAGGTCGTTCCGAGCAGTTCTTC
CASSELAGRSEQFF
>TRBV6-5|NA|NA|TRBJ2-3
TGTGCCAGCACCCCCCCTGGCGGCGCAGATACGCAGTATTTT
CASTPPGGADTQYF
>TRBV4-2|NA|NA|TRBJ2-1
TGTGCCAGCAGCCAGGGCAGTTACTCCTACAATGAGCAGTTCTTC
CASSQGSYSYNEQFF
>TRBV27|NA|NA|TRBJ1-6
TGTGCCAGCAAAAGGACCTTAGCCAGCTCCTATAATTCACCCCTCCACTTT
CASKRTLASSYNSPLHF
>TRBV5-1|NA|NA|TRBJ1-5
TGCGCCAGCAGGCGGGACGGGTCCAATCAGCCCCAGCATTTT
CASRRDGSNQPQHF
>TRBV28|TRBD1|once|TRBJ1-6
TGTGCCAGCAGTGCCTATTCCGGGACAGGGCATAATTCACCCCTCCACTTT
CASSAYSGTGHNSPLHF
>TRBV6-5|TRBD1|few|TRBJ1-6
TGTGCCAGCAGGCGAGGACAGGGGAATTCACCCCTCCACTTT
CASRRGQGNSPLHF
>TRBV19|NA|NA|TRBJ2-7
TGTGCCAGTAGTATACGCCCGGACGAGCAGTACTTC
CASSIRPDEQYF
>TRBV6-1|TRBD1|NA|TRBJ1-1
TGTGCCAGCAGTCTCTCGGCAGGGGGGAACACTGAAGCTTTCTTT
CASSLSAGGNTEAFF
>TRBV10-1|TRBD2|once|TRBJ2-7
TGCGCCAGCAGTCCTAGCGGGACCTACGAGCAGTACTTC
CASSPSGTYEQYF
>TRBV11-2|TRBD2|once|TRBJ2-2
TGTGCCAGCAGCTTAGCCCCGACTAGCGGATGGAACACCGGGGAGCTGTTTTTT
CASSLAPTSGWNTGELFF
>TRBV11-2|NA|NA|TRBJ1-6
TGTGCCAGCAGCTTAGGTCATAGCTCCTATAATTCACCCCTCCACTTT
CASSLGHSSYNSPLHF